This T cell receptor (beta chain) was sequenced in a study of blood T cell repertoires in COVID-19. Study context: There were acute and convalescent COVID-19 samples, and they came from the United States, Italy and Spain.

In the authors' methods: From reference gene primer amplification, estimates of nucleated cell counts were derived. Clones were sequenced by immunoSEQ multiplex PCR, and TCRdb holds only the in-frame ones, with some missing. Clone size and the V and J calls come from that table; the DNA yielded D and trimming. The repertoire includes more than 250,000 clones, about four fifths of them detected once, and around 5% sits in the top ten. Individuals aged about 18 to 89 years were recruited from roughly 22 US areas. The CDR3 spans 14 residues. What was sequenced was PBMCs or T cells enriched from blood (not recorded which). The rearrangement links TRBV21-1 to TRBJ1-1. TRBV21-1 is a pseudogene. This sequence was found in a man aged 40-49 years who had been exposed to COVID-19. CDR3 DNA sequence: TGTGCCAGCAGCAAAGTTGTAGGGAGTGCTGAAGCTTTCTTT. Translated: CASSKVVGSAEAFF.